Listed here is a single TCR beta chain. The antigen is undetermined. This CDR3 contains 12 residues. Deletions cut 0 bases from V and 6 bases from J, with 3 bases between. The germline V gene has CDR1 LGHDT and CDR2 YNNKEL (reference sequence). The data belong to a study of blood T cells in healthy people across ages. Study results and caveats: Expanded clonotype shifts may have been confounded, as the donors had an unknown CMV status. It was held that the diversity estimates obtained from one million T cells were underestimates.

A second PCR of roughly 7 to 11 cycles used a sample-barcoded 5' primer and a J-beta primer mix. TCRdb called the 5' RACE reads again in MiXCR, with one record for every CDR3 protein. The top ten clones hold roughly 20% of a sample with under 1,000,000 distinct CDR3 sequences, 46% of them seen once. This receptor was taken from a man older than 75 in good health. Sequenced input: blood. The gene calls are TRBV3-1 and TRBJ1-5, with D uncertain. CDR3 DNA sequence: TGTGCCAGCAGCCAAGATCGTCAGCCCCAGCATTTT. Its protein product is CASSQDRQPQHF.